One and the same sample provided the 23 T cell receptor beta chains below, sequenced in a study of T cell repertoires in aging, cancer and after chemotherapy. TRB rearrangements spanning V, D and J were amplified using mixed TRB-A/B primers. From the multiplex PCR reads, TCRdb called clonotypes with MiXCR, one entry per CDR3 protein. The table includes more than 8,500 distinct CDR3 sequences, just under 40% detected once. The template was genomic DNA from peripheral blood, not RNA. Sequenced material: blood. The source is a human donor in good health.

This clonotype was seen a handful of times. J is TRBJ2-3 and V is TRBV6-5; maybe TRBD2 (6 bases). Looked up from germline, CDR1 is MNHEY and CDR2 is SVGAGI. V lost 2 bases to trimming and J lost 6 bases, with 15 bases between them. The CDR3 has 15 residues. CDR3 sequence reads: CASSYLGLIGDTQYF. CDR3 nucleotides: TGTGCCAGCAGTTACCTGGGACTCATCGGGGATACGCAGTATTTT.

This chain joins TRBV6-5 and TRBJ2-3; the match to TRBD1 covers 7 bases. The CDR3 is 15 residues long. Germline values: CDR1 MNHEY, CDR2 SVGAGI. Trimming took 6 bases from V and 0 from J; bases not matched to a gene: 6. CDR3 residues: CASSPDRPSTDTQYF. DNA for the CDR3: TGTGCCAGCAGCCCGGACAGGCCTAGCACAGATACGCAGTATTTT.

This chain links TRBV20-1 with TRBJ2-2; D gene ambiguous. The CDR3 extends over 12 amino acids. Germline loops: CDR1 DFQATT, CDR2 SNEGSKA (reference sequence). Trimming took off 4 bases at V and 0 bases at J, with 3 bases between the two ends. The CDR3: CSATTNTGELFF. The CDR3 nucleotides are TGCAGTGCTACAACGAACACCGGGGAGCTGTTTTTT.

The chain has TRBV7-6 and TRBJ2-1; 9 nucleotides match TRBD2. This CDR3 region has 19 residues. From germline, CDR1 is SGHVS and CDR2 FNYEAQ. Trimming at V came to 5 bases and at J to 0 bases, leaving 14 bases not matched to a gene. The chain's CDR3 is CASSTHYLLAGHSYNEQFF. The DNA of the CDR3 is TGTGCCAGCAGCACCCACTACCTACTAGCGGGTCACTCCTACAATGAGCAGTTCTTC.

The chain employs TRBV29-1 and TRBJ2-4; 11 nucleotides agree with TRBD2. V was pared by 4 bases and J by 0 bases, with 5 bases of the junction left unmatched. Germline CDR1 and CDR2: SQVTM and ANQGSEA. This CDR3 has 16 residues. CDR3 nucleotide sequence: TGCAGCGTTGGGCTAGCGGGAGGACTAGCCAAAAACATTCAGTACTTC. Translating gives CSVGLAGGLAKNIQYF.

V usage is TRBV24-1 and J usage is TRBJ2-7; 8 bases agree with TRBD1. Losses at the gene ends were 4 bases for V and 7 bases for J; bases not matched to a gene: 14. The germline V gene has CDR1 KGHDR and CDR2 SFDVKD. This CDR3 spans 16 amino acids. Written as DNA, the CDR3 is TGTGCCACCAGTGACTCAGGACAGGGACTCATGAGGGAGCAGTACTTC. The encoded protein is CATSDSGQGLMREQYF.

In its sample, this clonotype was seen a few times. The chain carries TRBV6-4 and TRBJ1-1; D call uncertain. Germline CDR1 is MRHNA and CDR2 is SNTAGT. With 4 bases removed from V and 0 bases from J, the gap between germline ends came to 9 bases. The CDR3 is 14 amino acids. The CDR3 region has the DNA TGTGCCAGCAGTGCAGGCGGAGTGAACACTGAAGCTTTCTTT. It translates to CASSAGGVNTEAFF.

In regard to this clonotype: Since a much larger clone is just one base distant, this may be a read error. The chain has TRBV29-1 and TRBJ2-1, with D perhaps matching TRBD1 (6 bases). The V end lost 5 bases, the J end lost 0 bases, and 11 bases lay between the germline ends. The CDR3 is made up of 14 amino acids. Per the germline V gene, CDR1 is SQVTM and CDR2 is ANQGSEA. CDR3 loop: CSVKRGFSYNEQFF. The CDR3 DNA follows: TGCAGCGTTAAAAGGGGGTTCTCCTACAATGAGCAGTTCTTC.

CDR3 coding DNA: TGTGCCAGCACCTTGACAGTAGGTACTGAAGCTTTCTTT. This codes for CASTLTVGTEAFF. This sequence joins TRBV27 and TRBJ1-1; a weak D match, TRBD1 (5 bases). This CDR3 spans 13 amino acids. The V gene's germline CDR1 is MNHEY and CDR2 SMNVEV (reference sequence). The V end lost 7 bases, the J end lost 5 bases, and 14 bases lay between the germline ends.

The chain couples TRBV13 to TRBJ2-1; the match to TRBD2 covers 13 bases. Germline values: CDR1 PRHDT, CDR2 FYEKMQ (reference sequence). V trimming: 5 bases; J trimming: 7 bases; junction bases outside the gene matches: 5. This CDR3 has 15 residues. The CDR3 here is CASSPRTSGSNEQFF. CDR3 in DNA: TGTGCCAGCAGCCCCCGGACTAGCGGGAGTAATGAGCAGTTCTTC.

This clonotype has a handful of counts. J is TRBJ1-1 and V is TRBV13; D remains ambiguous. Germline CDR1 reads PRHDT; CDR2 reads FYEKMQ (reference sequence). With 2 bases removed from V and 10 bases from J, the gap between germline ends came to 8 bases. The length of the CDR3 is 11 residues. The CDR3 spells CASSLRQLAFF. The CDR3, as DNA: TGTGCCAGCAGCTTACGGCAGCTAGCTTTCTTT. Filled out from reference TRBV13 and TRBJ1-1, the complete variable domain reads AAGVIQSPRHLIKEKRETATLKCYPIPRHDTVYWYQQGPGQDPQFLISFYEKMQSDKGSIPDRFSAQQFSDYHSELNMSSLELGDSALYFCASSLRQLAFFGQGTRLTVV.

This clonotype has just a few counts. V gene TRBV11-3 combines with J gene TRBJ1-2; tentative D call: TRBD1 (5 bases). The V gene lost 1 base and the J gene lost 7 bases, with 10 bases spanning the gap. The CDR3 has 13 residues. Germline CDR1 SGHNT, CDR2 YENEEA. The CDR3 nucleotides read TGTGCCAGCAGCTTAGTGCAGGGACGTGGCTACACCTTC. It encodes CASSLVQGRGYTF.

This clonotype turned up a few times. This chain links TRBV6-6 with TRBJ2-3; TRBD2 agrees at 12 bases. Germline trimming cut 5 bases from V and 0 bases from J; bases unmatched to any gene: 9. This CDR3 is built from 18 residues. CDR1 is MNHNY, CDR2 SVGAGI, per germline (reference sequence). As DNA, the CDR3 is TGTGCCAGCAGTGGTAGGGCACTAGCGGGGGGTAGCACAGATACGCAGTATTTT. Translation gives CASSGRALAGGSTDTQYF.

As concerns this clonotype: A junction boundary mismatches the germline segment, possibly from a read error. The chain carries TRBV6-5 and TRBJ2-3, with 7 positions matching TRBD1. CDR3 size: 15 residues. Germline assignment: CDR1 MNHEY and CDR2 SVGAGI. CDR3 nucleotides: TGTGCCTGCAGTGACAGGGAAGCCCTCACAGATACGCAGTATTTT. Protein: CACSDREALTDTQYF.

This chain links TRBV11-2 with TRBJ1-5, with 8 nucleotides matching TRBD1. With 1 base clipped from V and 2 bases from J, the junction kept 7 bases outside the gene matches. The CDR3 covers 17 residues. Germline V gene lookup returns CDR1 SGHAT and CDR2 FQNNGV. The CDR3 nucleotides read TGTGCCAGCAGCTTAGGCGCAGGGGGCTTAGGCAATCAGCCCCAGCATTTT. Protein product: CASSLGAGGLGNQPQHF.

The chain couples TRBV12-3 or TRBV12-4 to TRBJ1-1; D gene uncertain. The CDR3 runs 13 residues. V was pared by 0 bases and J by 3 bases, with 5 bases between. The CDR3 loop is CASSLAGDTEAFF. The CDR3 DNA reads as TGTGCCAGCAGTTTAGCCGGAGACACTGAAGCTTTCTTT.

The chain links TRBV19 to TRBJ2-1, with TRBD2 as a possible D gene (5 bases). V lost 6 bases to trimming and J lost 3 bases, with 15 bases between them. Per germline, CDR1 LNHDA and CDR2 SQIVND (reference sequence). The CDR3 contains 15 residues. CDR3 sequence (DNA): TGTGCCAGTAGACTAGTAGGCAGCAACTACAATGAGCAGTTCTTC. Translation gives CASRLVGSNYNEQFF.

V usage is TRBV5-4 and J usage is TRBJ2-3; TRBD1 agrees at 8 bases. CDR1 SGHNT and CDR2 YYREEE come from the germline V gene (reference sequence). The ends lost 1 base at V and 5 bases at J; junction bases unmatched: 6. CDR3 size: 15 residues. This CDR3 reads CASSLNRGYGDTQYF. The CDR3 nucleotides read TGTGCCAGCAGCTTGAACAGGGGGTATGGAGATACGCAGTATTTT.

This clonotype came up a few times. The CDR3 sequence is CASSRSTNEKLFF. The CDR3 nucleotides are TGTGCCAGCTCCCGGTCAACTAATGAAAAACTGTTTTTT. The gene calls are TRBV6-5 and TRBJ1-4; D not certain. Per the germline V gene, CDR1 is MNHEY and CDR2 is SVGAGI. The CDR3 spans 13 residues. The germline V and J ends were trimmed by 8 bases and 0 bases, with 7 bases remaining between them.

The J gene is TRBJ2-7, the V gene TRBV19; D is possibly TRBD1 (6 bases). The V gene's germline CDR1 is LNHDA and CDR2 SQIVND (reference sequence). The ends were cut back, 6 bases at V and 5 bases at J, with 20 bases in the middle. The CDR3 runs to 15 residues. This CDR3 is CASSKSRGIGNEQYF. The CDR3 DNA reads as TGTGCCAGTAGCAAAAGCAGGGGTATCGGGAACGAGCAGTACTTC.

This clonotype was observed a few times. The V call is TRBV6-1, the J call TRBJ2-2, with TRBD2 matching 8 bases. CDR1 MNHNS and CDR2 SASEGT come from the germline V gene. Trimming removed 6 bases from V and 0 bases from J; junction bases left unmatched: 6. The CDR3 runs to 16 residues. Here the CDR3 DNA reads TGTGCCAGCAGCGGGGGGGCTTCCGCGAACACCGGGGAGCTGTTTTTT. This sequence encodes CASSGGASANTGELFF.

The V gene is TRBV27, the J gene TRBJ1-4; 9 nucleotides line up with TRBD1. Germline V gene lookup returns CDR1 MNHEY and CDR2 SMNVEV (reference sequence). V trimming: 5 bases; J trimming: 5 bases; junction bases outside the gene matches: 15. The CDR3 contains 18 residues. For the CDR3, the DNA is TGTGCCAGCAGTGCTCGCCCGGGACAGGGTCTTTCCAATGAAAAACTGTTTTTT. Translating it yields CASSARPGQGLSNEKLFF.

This clonotype turned up a few times. The rearrangement joins TRBV6-6 to TRBJ2-1; 14 nucleotides match TRBD2. Trimming took 5 bases from V and 0 from J; bases not matched to a gene: 6. The CDR3 loop spans 18 amino acids. Germline loops: CDR1 MNHNY, CDR2 SVGAGI (reference sequence). The CDR3 DNA reads TGTGCCAGCAGTATGGGACTAGCGGGGGTGAGCTCCTACAATGAGCAGTTCTTC. Its protein is CASSMGLAGVSSYNEQFF.